The T cell receptor beta chain described here comes from a study of cytomegalovirus exposure and HLA in healthy donors. CDR1 and CDR2 (germline): SGHRS, YFSETQ. V dropped 4 bases and J dropped 1 base, with 15 bases sitting between them. The CDR3 extends over 15 amino acids. The protocol was immunoSEQ multiplex PCR, while the TCRdb copy is restricted to in-frame clones and leaves out a portion. The sample has 300,000 to 400,000 clones, around 90% seen once. This TCR was sampled from a man aged 30 to 39 in good health and CMV-seronegative. The sequenced sample was PBMCs. V usage is TRBV5-1 and J usage is TRBJ2-7, with a tentative D call TRBD2 (6 bases). CDR3 DNA: TGCGCCAGCAGCCCACAGGCTGGACTATCCTACGAGCAGTACTTC. It translates to CASSPQAGLSYEQYF. The whole variable domain, remainder taken from reference TRBV5-1 and TRBJ2-7, is KAGVTQTPRYLIKTRGQQVTLSCSPISGHRSVSWYQQTPGQGLQFLFEYFSETQRNKGNFPGRFSGRQFSNSRSEMNVSTLELGDSALYLCASSPQAGLSYEQYFGPGTRLTVT.